Listed here is a single T cell receptor beta chain. Its matching antigen is unknown. The CDR3 sequence is 11 residues long. Trimming left V 3 bases short and J 5 bases short, with 6 bases between. Germline CDR1 SQVTM, CDR2 ANQGSEA. Profiled with immunoSEQ multiplex PCR; TCRdb holds only in-frame clones, not every one. Seen here are roughly 3,200 clones, less than 50% observed once, and the top ten hold less than 25%. This sample was included in a study of immune evolution from preneoplasia to lung adenocarcinoma. Resections took place in Japan or China from 2014 to 2017. H&E slides confirmed each diagnosis, reviewed by two pathologists independently. Study-wide points: Top clone frequencies peaked in normal lung, apparently declining through invasive adenocarcinoma. Later-stage lesions appeared to have more T cells, more diversity, less clonality.

The receptor was derived from a person between 50 and 60 years old with lung adenocarcinoma. V and J are TRBV29-1 and TRBJ2-3; D unresolved. The specimen was FFPE normal lung tissue adjacent to the tumor. Written as DNA, the CDR3 is TGCAGCGTTGAGAGTGGAGATACGCAGTATTTT. This translates into CSVESGDTQYF.